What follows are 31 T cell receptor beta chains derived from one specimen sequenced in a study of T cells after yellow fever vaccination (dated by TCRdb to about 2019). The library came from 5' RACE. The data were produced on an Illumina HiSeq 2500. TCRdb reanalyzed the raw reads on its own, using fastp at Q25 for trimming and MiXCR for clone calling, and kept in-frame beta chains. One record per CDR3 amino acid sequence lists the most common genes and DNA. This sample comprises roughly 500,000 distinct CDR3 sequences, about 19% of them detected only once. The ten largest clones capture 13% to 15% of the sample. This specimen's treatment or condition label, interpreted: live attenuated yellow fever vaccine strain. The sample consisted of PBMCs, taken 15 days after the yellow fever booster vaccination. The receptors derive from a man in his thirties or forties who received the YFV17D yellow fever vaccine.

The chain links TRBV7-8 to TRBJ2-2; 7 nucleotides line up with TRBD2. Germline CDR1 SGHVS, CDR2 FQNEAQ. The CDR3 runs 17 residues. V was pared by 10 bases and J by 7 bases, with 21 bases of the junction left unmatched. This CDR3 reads CATDTLLGVRGVGELFF. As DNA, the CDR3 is TGTGCCACCGACACCTTACTAGGGGTCCGGGGGGTCGGGGAGCTGTTTTTT.

The CDR3 reads CASSEAPNSPLHF. As DNA, the CDR3 is TGTGCCAGCAGTGAGGCGCCCAATTCACCCCTCCACTTT. The chain links TRBV2 to TRBJ1-6; no definite D call. Germline V gene lookup returns CDR1 SNHLY and CDR2 FYNNEI. The CDR3 extends over 13 amino acids. With 3 bases removed from V and 7 bases from J, the gap between germline ends came to 7 bases.

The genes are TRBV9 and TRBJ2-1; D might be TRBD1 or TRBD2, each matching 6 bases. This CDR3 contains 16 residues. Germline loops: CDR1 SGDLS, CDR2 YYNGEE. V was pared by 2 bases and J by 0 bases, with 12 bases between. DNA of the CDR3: TGTGCCAGCAGCGTGGGCAGGGGAGGCTCCTACAATGAGCAGTTCTTC. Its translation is CASSVGRGGSYNEQFF.

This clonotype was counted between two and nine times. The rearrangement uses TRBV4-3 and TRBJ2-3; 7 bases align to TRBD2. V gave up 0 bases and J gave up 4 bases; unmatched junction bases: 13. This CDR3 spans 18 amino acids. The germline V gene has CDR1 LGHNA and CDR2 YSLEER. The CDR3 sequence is CASSQDWAGATRSDTQYF. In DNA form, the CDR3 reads TGCGCCAGCAGCCAAGATTGGGCGGGAGCGACTCGGTCAGATACGCAGTATTTT.

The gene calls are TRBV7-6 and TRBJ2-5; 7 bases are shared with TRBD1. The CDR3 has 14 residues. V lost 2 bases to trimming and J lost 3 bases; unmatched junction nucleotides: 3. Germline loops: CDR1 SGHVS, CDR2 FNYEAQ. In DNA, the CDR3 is TGTGCCAGCAGCTTAAGGACAGGAAAAGAGACCCAGTACTTC. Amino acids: CASSLRTGKETQYF.

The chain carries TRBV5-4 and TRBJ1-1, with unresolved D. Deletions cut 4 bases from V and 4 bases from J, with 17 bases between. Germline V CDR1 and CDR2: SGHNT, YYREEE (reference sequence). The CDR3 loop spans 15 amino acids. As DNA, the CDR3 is TGTGCCAGCAGCGGAACGGCCGGGAGCGGCACTGAAGCTTTCTTT. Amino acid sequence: CASSGTAGSGTEAFF.

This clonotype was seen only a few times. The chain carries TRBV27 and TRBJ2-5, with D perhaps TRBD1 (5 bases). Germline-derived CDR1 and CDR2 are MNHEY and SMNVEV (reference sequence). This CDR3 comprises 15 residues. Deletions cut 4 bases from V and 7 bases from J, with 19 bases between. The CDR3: CASSSPRTRVGTQYF. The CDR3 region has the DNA TGTGCCAGCAGTTCACCCCGGACACGGGTGGGGACCCAGTACTTC.

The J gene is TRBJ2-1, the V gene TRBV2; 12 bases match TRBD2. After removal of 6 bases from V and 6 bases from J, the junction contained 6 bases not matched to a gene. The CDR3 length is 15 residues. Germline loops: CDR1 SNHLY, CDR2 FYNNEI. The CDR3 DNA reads TGTGCCAGCAGCGAGACTAGCGGGAGCATCAATGAGCAGTTCTTC. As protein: CASSETSGSINEQFF.

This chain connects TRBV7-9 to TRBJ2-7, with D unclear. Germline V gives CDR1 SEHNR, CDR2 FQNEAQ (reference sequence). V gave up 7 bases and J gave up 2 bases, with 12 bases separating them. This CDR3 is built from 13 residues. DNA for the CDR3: TGTGCCAGCACCATAGACGGGCCCTACGAGCAGTACTTC. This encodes CASTIDGPYEQYF.

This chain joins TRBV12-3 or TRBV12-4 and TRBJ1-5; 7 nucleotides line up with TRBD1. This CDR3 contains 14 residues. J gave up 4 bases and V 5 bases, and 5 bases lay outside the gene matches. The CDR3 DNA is TGTGCCAGCAGTCACAGGGGTTTTAATCAGCCCCAGCATTTT. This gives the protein CASSHRGFNQPQHF.

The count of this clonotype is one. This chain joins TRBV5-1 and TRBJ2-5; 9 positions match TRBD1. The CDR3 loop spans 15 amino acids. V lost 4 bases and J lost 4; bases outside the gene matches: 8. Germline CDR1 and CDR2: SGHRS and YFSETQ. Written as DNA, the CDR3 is TGCGCCAGCAGCGACAGGGGGGGCGGGCGAGAGACCCAGTACTTC. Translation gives CASSDRGGGRETQYF.

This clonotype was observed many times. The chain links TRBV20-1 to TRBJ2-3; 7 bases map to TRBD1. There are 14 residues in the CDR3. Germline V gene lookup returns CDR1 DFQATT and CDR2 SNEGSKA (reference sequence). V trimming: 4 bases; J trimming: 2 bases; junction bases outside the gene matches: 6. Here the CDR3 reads CSATRDSNTDTQYF. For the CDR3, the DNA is TGCAGTGCTACAAGGGACAGCAACACAGATACGCAGTATTTT.

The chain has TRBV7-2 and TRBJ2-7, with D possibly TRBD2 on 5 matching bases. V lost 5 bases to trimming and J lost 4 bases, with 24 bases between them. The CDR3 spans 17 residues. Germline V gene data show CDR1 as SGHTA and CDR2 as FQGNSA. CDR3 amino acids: CASSISWRKGSGYEQYF. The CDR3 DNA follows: TGTGCCAGCAGCATCTCCTGGAGGAAGGGATCAGGTTACGAGCAGTACTTC.

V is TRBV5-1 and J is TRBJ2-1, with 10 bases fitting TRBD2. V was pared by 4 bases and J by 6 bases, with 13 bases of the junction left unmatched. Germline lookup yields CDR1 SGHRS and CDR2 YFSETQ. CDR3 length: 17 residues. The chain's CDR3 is CASSIRAGGAAGNEQFF. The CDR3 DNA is TGCGCCAGCAGCATCCGAGCGGGAGGGGCCGCGGGCAATGAGCAGTTCTTC.

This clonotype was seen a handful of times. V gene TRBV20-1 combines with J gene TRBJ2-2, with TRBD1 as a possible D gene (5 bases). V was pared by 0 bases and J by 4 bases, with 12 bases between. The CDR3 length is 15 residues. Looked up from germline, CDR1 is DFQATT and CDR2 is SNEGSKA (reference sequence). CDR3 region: CSARDPAGRTGELFF. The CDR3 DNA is TGCAGTGCTAGAGATCCAGCAGGGCGCACCGGGGAGCTGTTTTTT.

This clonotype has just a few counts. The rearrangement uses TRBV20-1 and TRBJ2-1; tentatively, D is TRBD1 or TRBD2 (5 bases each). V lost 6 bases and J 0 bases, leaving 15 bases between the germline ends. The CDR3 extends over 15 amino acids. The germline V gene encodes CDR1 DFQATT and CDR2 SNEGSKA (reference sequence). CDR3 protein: CSALGRQSSYNEQFF. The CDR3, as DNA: TGCAGTGCCTTGGGACGCCAGAGCTCCTACAATGAGCAGTTCTTC.

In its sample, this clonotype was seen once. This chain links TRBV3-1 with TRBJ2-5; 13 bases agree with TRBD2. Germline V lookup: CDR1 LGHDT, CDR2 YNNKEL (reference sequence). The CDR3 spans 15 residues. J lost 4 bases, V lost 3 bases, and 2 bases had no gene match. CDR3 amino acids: CASSQRTSGRETQYF. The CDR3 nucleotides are TGTGCCAGCAGCCAGAGGACTAGCGGGAGAGAGACCCAGTACTTC.

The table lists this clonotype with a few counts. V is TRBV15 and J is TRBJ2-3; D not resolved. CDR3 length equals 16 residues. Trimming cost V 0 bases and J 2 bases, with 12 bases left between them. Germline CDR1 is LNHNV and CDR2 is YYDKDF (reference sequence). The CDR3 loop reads CATSRDGGRYTDTQYF. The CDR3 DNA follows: TGTGCCACCAGCAGAGACGGCGGACGATACACAGATACGCAGTATTTT.

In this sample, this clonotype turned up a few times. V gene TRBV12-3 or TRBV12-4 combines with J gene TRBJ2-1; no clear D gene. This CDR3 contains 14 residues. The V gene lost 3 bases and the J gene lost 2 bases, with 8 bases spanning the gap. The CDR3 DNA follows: TGTGCCAGCAGTTTCGTAGGGACCTACAATGAGCAGTTCTTC. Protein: CASSFVGTYNEQFF.

This CDR3 is CASSFLGSPNEQFF. The CDR3 DNA is TGTGCCAGCAGTTTCCTGGGCTCACCTAATGAGCAGTTCTTC. V is TRBV6-5 and J is TRBJ2-1; D is ambiguous. V gave up 4 bases and J gave up 7 bases, with 14 bases separating them. Germline V gene sequence: CDR1 MNHEY, CDR2 SVGAGI. The CDR3 runs 14 residues.

CDR3 amino acids: CSARGDSASYGYTF. The CDR3 nucleotides read TGCAGTGCTAGAGGGGACAGCGCTTCCTATGGCTACACCTTC. The chain carries TRBV20-1 and TRBJ1-2; 7 nucleotides line up with TRBD1. CDR3 length: 14 residues. In germline, CDR1 is DFQATT, CDR2 SNEGSKA (reference sequence). With V trimmed by 1 base and J by 4 bases, 6 bases remained unmatched.

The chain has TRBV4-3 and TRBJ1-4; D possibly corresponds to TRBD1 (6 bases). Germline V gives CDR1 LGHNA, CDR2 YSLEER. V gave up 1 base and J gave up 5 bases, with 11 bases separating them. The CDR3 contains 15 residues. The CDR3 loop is CASSQVPQGNEKLFF. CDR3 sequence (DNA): TGCGCCAGCAGCCAAGTACCGCAGGGGAATGAAAAACTGTTTTTT.

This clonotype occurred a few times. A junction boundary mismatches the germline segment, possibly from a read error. DNA of the CDR3: TGTGCTAGCAGCTTAAACGAAGCGGCGCTCTACAATGAGCAGTTCTTC. Translating it yields CASSLNEAALYNEQFF. This chain connects TRBV7-7 to TRBJ2-1; the D gene is possibly TRBD2 (5 bases). The CDR3 extends over 16 amino acids. Germline V gene sequence: CDR1 SSHAT, CDR2 FNYEAQ (reference sequence).

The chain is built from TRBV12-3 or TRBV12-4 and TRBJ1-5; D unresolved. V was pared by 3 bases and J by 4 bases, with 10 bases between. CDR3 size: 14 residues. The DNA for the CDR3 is TGTGCCAGCAGTTTGGTGTCAACAAATCAGCCCCAGCATTTT. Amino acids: CASSLVSTNQPQHF.

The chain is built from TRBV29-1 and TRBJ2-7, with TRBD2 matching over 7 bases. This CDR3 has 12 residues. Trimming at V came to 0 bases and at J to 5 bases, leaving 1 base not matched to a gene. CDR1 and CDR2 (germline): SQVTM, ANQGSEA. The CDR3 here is CSVEEGGDEQYF. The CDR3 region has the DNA TGCAGCGTTGAAGAGGGGGGGGACGAGCAGTACTTC.

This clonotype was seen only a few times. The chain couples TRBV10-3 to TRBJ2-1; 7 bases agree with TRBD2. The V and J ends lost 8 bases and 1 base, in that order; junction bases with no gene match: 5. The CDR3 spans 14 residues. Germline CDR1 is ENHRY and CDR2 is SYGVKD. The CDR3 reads CAISRGGSYNEQFF. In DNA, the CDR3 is TGTGCCATCTCCCGGGGAGGGTCCTACAATGAGCAGTTCTTC.

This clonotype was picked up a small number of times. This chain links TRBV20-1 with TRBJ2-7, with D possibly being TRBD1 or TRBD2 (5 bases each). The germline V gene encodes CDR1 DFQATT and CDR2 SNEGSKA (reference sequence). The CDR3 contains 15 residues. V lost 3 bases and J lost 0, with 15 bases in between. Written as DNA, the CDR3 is TGCAGTGCTAGGGCCGGGACCATAAGCTCCTACGAGCAGTACTTC. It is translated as CSARAGTISSYEQYF.

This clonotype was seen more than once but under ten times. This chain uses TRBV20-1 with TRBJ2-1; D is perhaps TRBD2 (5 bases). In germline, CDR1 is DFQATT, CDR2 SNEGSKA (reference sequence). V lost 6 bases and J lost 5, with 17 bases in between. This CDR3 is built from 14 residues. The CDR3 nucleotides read TGCAGTGCCCGCGGACTCTCCATCAACAATGAGCAGTTCTTC. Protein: CSARGLSINNEQFF.

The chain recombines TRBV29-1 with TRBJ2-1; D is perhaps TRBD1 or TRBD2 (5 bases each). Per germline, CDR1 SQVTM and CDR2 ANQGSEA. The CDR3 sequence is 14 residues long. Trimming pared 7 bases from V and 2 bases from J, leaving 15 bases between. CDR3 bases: TGCAGCGCCGGCGGTCAGGGACCCTACAATGAGCAGTTCTTC. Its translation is CSAGGQGPYNEQFF.

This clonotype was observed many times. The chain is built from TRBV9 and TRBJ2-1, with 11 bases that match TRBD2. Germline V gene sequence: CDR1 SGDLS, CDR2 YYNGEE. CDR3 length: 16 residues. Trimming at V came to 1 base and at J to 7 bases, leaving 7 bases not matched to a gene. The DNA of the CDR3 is TGTGCCAGCAGCGTACTAGCGGGAGGCCCCGGGAATGAGCAGTTCTTC. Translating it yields CASSVLAGGPGNEQFF.

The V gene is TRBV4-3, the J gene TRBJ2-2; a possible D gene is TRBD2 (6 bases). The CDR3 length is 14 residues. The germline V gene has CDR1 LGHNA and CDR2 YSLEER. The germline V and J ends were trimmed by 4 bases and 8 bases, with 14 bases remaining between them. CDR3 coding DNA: TGCGCCAGCAGCCCCAACGCGGGGAAAGGGGAGCTGTTTTTT. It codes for CASSPNAGKGELFF.